Shown below are 30 T cell receptor beta chains from a single sample sequenced in a study of T cells in Graves' hyperthyroidism and ophthalmopathy. The source material, RNA transcripts, was used to amplify TCR beta CDR3 regions. Primed by the HTBI set, a first-round RT-PCR was run on the TCR CDR3. TCRdb re-derived calls from the multiplex PCR reads in MiXCR, one entry per CDR3 protein. The table includes hundreds of thousands of distinct CDR3 sequences, approximately 15% detected once. The sample taken for sequencing was blood. The receptors come from an older woman with Graves' ophthalmopathy.

This clonotype was found a few times. The chain employs TRBV5-4 and TRBJ1-2, with D hard to call. This CDR3 contains 16 residues. Germline-derived CDR1 and CDR2 are SGHNT and YYREEE (reference sequence). The V end lost 1 base, the J end lost 0 bases, and 13 bases lay between the germline ends. CDR3 sequence reads: CASSLYGRATNYGYTF. Here the CDR3 DNA reads TGTGCCAGCAGCTTGTACGGGCGGGCAACTAACTATGGCTACACCTTC.

V usage is TRBV6-1 and J usage is TRBJ2-6, with a weak D call TRBD1 (6 bases). The germline CDR1 and CDR2 sequences are MNHNS and SASEGT. The CDR3 sequence is 18 residues long. V lost 5 bases to trimming and J lost 6 bases, with 23 bases between them. CDR3 in DNA: TGTGCCAGCAGTCCAAGGATGTCAGGGGTGAGTCAGGCCAACGTCCTGACTTTC. It specifies CASSPRMSGVSQANVLTF.

V usage is TRBV6-1 and J usage is TRBJ2-1; weak D call: TRBD1 (5 bases). V was cut by 11 bases and J by 8 bases, with 22 bases left in between. The CDR3 spans 14 residues. CDR1 and CDR2 from the germline V gene are MNHNS and SASEGT. CDR3 sequence reads: CAVKKWQGRDEQFF. The CDR3 nucleotides read TGTGCCGTAAAGAAGTGGCAGGGCCGGGATGAGCAGTTCTTC.

There are many counts of this clonotype. The rearrangement uses TRBV6-1 and TRBJ1-5; TRBD1 is a possible D gene (6 bases). CDR3 length: 14 residues. V gave up 6 bases and J gave up 5 bases, with 14 bases separating them. Germline-derived CDR1 and CDR2 are MNHNS and SASEGT. The CDR3 nucleotides are TGTGCCAGCAGCCAGGGATGGGGGCATCAGCCCCAGCATTTT. Protein: CASSQGWGHQPQHF.

The genes are TRBV3-1 and TRBJ1-2; D not certain. V lost 3 bases, J lost 0 bases, and 17 bases lay in between. The CDR3 length is 17 residues. Germline values: CDR1 LGHDT, CDR2 YNNKEL (reference sequence). The CDR3 loop is CASSHSPAQKANYGYTF. CDR3 nucleotide sequence: TGTGCCAGCAGCCACTCCCCCGCACAGAAAGCTAACTATGGCTACACCTTC.

This clonotype was seen a handful of times. The CDR3 region is CASSTGHNQPQHF. CDR3 sequence (DNA): TGTGCCAGCAGTACAGGACACAATCAGCCCCAGCATTTT. The J gene is TRBJ1-5, the V gene TRBV6-1, with TRBD1 as a possible D gene (5 bases). The germline V gene has CDR1 MNHNS and CDR2 SASEGT. The CDR3 has 13 amino acids. The ends were cut back, 5 bases at V and 3 bases at J, with 8 bases in the middle.

The V and J genes are TRBV4-3 and TRBJ1-3; D perhaps matches TRBD1 (6 bases). CDR3 size: 16 residues. Trimming removed 2 bases from V and 0 bases from J, with 11 bases in between. CDR1 and CDR2 (germline): LGHNA, YSLEER. The DNA for the CDR3 is TGCGCCAGCAGCCAAAATACAGGGAGCTCTGGAAACACCATATATTTT. Translation: CASSQNTGSSGNTIYF.

This clonotype has a count of ten or more. The rearrangement links TRBV19 to TRBJ1-5; tentatively, D is TRBD1 (5 bases). V lost 1 base to trimming and J lost 0 bases, with 7 bases between them. Per the germline V gene, CDR1 is LNHDA and CDR2 is SQIVND (reference sequence). The CDR3 sequence is 15 residues long. As DNA, the CDR3 is TGTGCCAGTAGTATAGCAGGGCATAGCAATCAGCCCCAGCATTTT. As protein: CASSIAGHSNQPQHF. Based on the CDR3 plus reference TRBV19 and TRBJ1-5, the full variable domain is DGGITQSPKYLFRKEGQNVTLSCEQNLNHDAMYWYRQDPGQGLRLIYYSQIVNDFQKGDIAEGYSVSREKKESFPLTVTSAQKNPTAFYLCASSIAGHSNQPQHFGDGTRLSIL.

This clonotype occurred a few times. The chain links TRBV18 to TRBJ2-1, with a tentative D call TRBD2 (5 bases). The V end was cut by 5 bases, the J end by 0 bases, with 8 bases between. CDR1 and CDR2 (germline): KGHSH, LQKENI. CDR3 size: 14 residues. The CDR3 nucleotides are TGTGCCAGCTCAAAGCGGCCCTCCTACAATGAGCAGTTCTTC. This codes for CASSKRPSYNEQFF. Full variable domain (outside the CDR3, taken from reference TRBV18 and TRBJ2-1): NAGVMQNPRHLVRRRGQEARLRCSPMKGHSHVYWYRQLPEEGLKFMVYLQKENIIDESGMPKERFSAEFPKEGPSILRIQQVVRGDSAAYFCASSKRPSYNEQFFGPGTRLTVL.

The table lists this clonotype with many counts. This chain joins TRBV7-2 and TRBJ2-3, with TRBD2 as a possible D gene (5 bases). The CDR3 length is 13 residues. Germline assignment: CDR1 SGHTA and CDR2 FQGNSA. V gave up 5 bases and J gave up 4 bases, with 10 bases separating them. The CDR3 spells CASSLRVADTQYF. The CDR3 DNA is TGTGCCAGCAGCCTGAGGGTGGCAGATACGCAGTATTTT.

In this sample, this clonotype turned up many times. The CDR3 is CASSFYGHSSYEQYF. The CDR3 DNA sequence: TGTGCCAGCAGTTTTTACGGCCACAGCTCCTACGAGCAGTACTTC. The V gene is TRBV28, the J gene TRBJ2-7; unclear D gene. CDR1 is MDHEN, CDR2 SYDVKM, per germline. The CDR3 contains 15 residues. V gave up 3 bases and J gave up 0 bases, with 12 bases separating them.

The V call is TRBV3-1, the J call TRBJ2-1, with 13 bases fitting TRBD2. The germline V gene has CDR1 LGHDT and CDR2 YNNKEL (reference sequence). Losses at the gene ends were 3 bases for V and 7 bases for J; bases not matched to a gene: 3. This CDR3 contains 15 residues. In nucleotides, the CDR3 is TGTGCCAGCAGCCATCGGACTAGCGGGAGAAATGAGCAGTTCTTC. This sequence encodes CASSHRTSGRNEQFF.

The chain links TRBV9 to TRBJ2-7; unclear D gene. This CDR3 contains 13 residues. Per the germline V gene, CDR1 is SGDLS and CDR2 is YYNGEE. V lost 1 base and J 5 bases, leaving 10 bases between the germline ends. This chain's CDR3 is CASSVHPSDEQYF. The CDR3 DNA reads TGTGCCAGCAGCGTACACCCCAGCGACGAGCAGTACTTC.

This clonotype was detected many times. At one boundary the junction diverges from the germline segment, which might be a read error. This chain links TRBV7-6 with TRBJ2-1; D may be TRBD2 (5 bases). The CDR3 runs 13 residues. Germline lookup yields CDR1 SGHVS and CDR2 FNYEAQ. CDR3 in DNA: TGTGCCAGCAGCCTCCGTCCGGGGAGAGTAGTCCTCTTC. This codes for CASSLRPGRVVLF.

This clonotype was recorded many times. This rearrangement joins TRBV3-1 to TRBJ2-3, with TRBD2 identical over 12 bases. This CDR3 is 16 amino acids long. Germline V CDR1 and CDR2: LGHDT, YNNKEL (reference sequence). V shed 7 bases and J 5 bases; nucleotides not matched to a gene: 10. For the CDR3, the DNA is TGTGCCAGCACCCGATCTAGCGGGGGGGCCATAGATACGCAGTATTTT. Translation: CASTRSSGGAIDTQYF.

The V and J genes are TRBV10-3 and TRBJ2-3; 10 nucleotides match TRBD1. The CDR3 runs to 15 residues. CDR1 and CDR2 (germline): ENHRY, SYGVKD. Losses at the gene ends were 4 bases for V and 6 bases for J; bases not matched to a gene: 7. The CDR3: CAISAGTGENDTQYF. CDR3 nucleotides: TGTGCCATCAGTGCCGGGACAGGGGAGAACGATACGCAGTATTTT.

At least ten counts were recorded for this clonotype. The chain uses TRBV24-1 and TRBJ2-1, with 9 nucleotides matching TRBD1. V shed 7 bases and J 3 bases; nucleotides not matched to a gene: 12. Per germline, CDR1 KGHDR and CDR2 SFDVKD. This CDR3 spans 17 amino acids. The CDR3, as DNA: TGTGCCACCAGCTTGGACAGGGGAGCGGGACTCTACAATGAGCAGTTCTTC. As protein: CATSLDRGAGLYNEQFF.

This clonotype has a handful of counts. The chain combines TRBV5-1 with TRBJ1-3; D is perhaps TRBD1 (5 bases). This CDR3 is built from 18 residues. Germline assignment: CDR1 SGHRS and CDR2 YFSETQ. Trimming cost V 4 bases and J 0 bases, with 20 bases left between them. This CDR3 reads CASSVGTADWSSGNTIYF. In nucleotides, the CDR3 is TGCGCCAGCAGCGTTGGGACGGCAGACTGGAGCTCTGGAAACACCATATATTTT.

This chain joins TRBV4-3 and TRBJ2-6, with D uncertain. The CDR3 has 16 residues. Germline-derived CDR1 and CDR2 are LGHNA and YSLEER. Trimming removed 0 bases from V and 0 bases from J, with 6 bases in between. Here the CDR3 DNA reads TGCGCCAGCAGCCAAGAAGTTGGCTCTGGGGCCAACGTCCTGACTTTC. This sequence encodes CASSQEVGSGANVLTF.

The V call is TRBV27, the J call TRBJ2-3; D unclear. The CDR3 has 20 residues. Per the germline V gene, CDR1 is MNHEY and CDR2 is SMNVEV (reference sequence). The germline V and J ends were trimmed by 3 bases and 1 base, with 26 bases remaining between them. The CDR3 DNA reads as TGTGCCAGCAGTTTCGGATTAGTTGGCTCAGCTGCTGCCCGCACAGATACGCAGTATTTT. This encodes CASSFGLVGSAAARTDTQYF.

For this clonotype: This may be a read error, as it is one base from a much larger clone. The chain employs TRBV28 and TRBJ1-1, with D unclear. The CDR3 has 15 amino acids. Germline V gene sequence: CDR1 MDHEN, CDR2 SYDVKM. V was clipped by 7 bases and J by 1 base, with 16 bases between them. The CDR3 sequence: CASISPGRGNTEAFF. The CDR3 bases are TGTGCCAGCATTTCCCCCGGGCGGGGGAACACTGAAGCTTTCTTT. The variable domain in full, completed from reference TRBV28 and TRBJ1-1, reads DVKVTQSSRYLVKRTGEKVFLECVQDMDHENMFWYRQDPGLGLRLIYFSYDVKMKEKGDIPEGYSVSREKKERFSLILESASTNQTSMYLCASISPGRGNTEAFFGQGTRLTVV.

This clonotype occurred a few times. This chain links TRBV24-1 with TRBJ2-2; TRBD1 matches at 11 bases. Looked up from germline, CDR1 is KGHDR and CDR2 is SFDVKD. The V gene end was trimmed by 3 bases and the J gene end by 7 bases; junction bases not matched to a gene: 6. The CDR3 loop spans 16 amino acids. The CDR3 DNA sequence: TGTGCCACCAGTGATCCGGGACAGGGGGTTCGCGGGGAGCTGTTTTTT. Its translation: CATSDPGQGVRGELFF.

This clonotype occurred many times. The chain links TRBV7-9 to TRBJ2-1, with D perhaps TRBD1 (6 bases). Trimming stripped 2 bases from V and 7 bases from J, with 15 bases between. This CDR3 region has 15 residues. Germline lookup yields CDR1 SEHNR and CDR2 FQNEAQ (reference sequence). The CDR3 loop is CASSLLSGAANEQFF. The CDR3 nucleotides read TGTGCCAGCAGCTTACTGTCAGGGGCAGCGAATGAGCAGTTCTTC.

This clonotype was counted ten times or more. The V call is TRBV5-1, the J call TRBJ2-4, with D uncertain. The V gene's germline CDR1 is SGHRS and CDR2 YFSETQ. V was clipped by 0 bases and J by 3 bases, with 10 bases between them. The CDR3 has 15 residues. The CDR3 DNA sequence: TGCGCCAGCAGCTTGGACGACTCAATCAAAAACATTCAGTACTTC. Its translation: CASSLDDSIKNIQYF.

This clonotype has ten or more counts. This chain joins TRBV12-3 or TRBV12-4 and TRBJ1-1, with unresolved D. There are 12 residues in the CDR3. V was clipped by 4 bases and J by 1 base, with 4 bases between them. The CDR3 spells CASSWENTEAFF. CDR3 DNA sequence: TGTGCCAGCAGTTGGGAGAACACTGAAGCTTTCTTT.

This clonotype was detected many times. The chain combines TRBV27 with TRBJ1-2; D is possibly TRBD1 (6 bases). Germline V gene data show CDR1 as MNHEY and CDR2 as SMNVEV (reference sequence). This CDR3 has 14 residues. V lost 4 bases and J 6 bases, leaving 15 bases between the germline ends. CDR3 sequence (DNA): TGTGCCAGCAGTTCGGGACACCCGTTGGATGGCTACACCTTC. It encodes CASSSGHPLDGYTF.

This clonotype was observed a handful of times. A much larger clone lies one base from this, so it may be a read error. The V gene is TRBV6-1, the J gene TRBJ1-2, with a weak D call TRBD1 (6 bases). The V and J ends lost 4 bases and 7 bases respectively, with 16 bases between them. Germline V gene lookup returns CDR1 MNHNS and CDR2 SASEGT. This CDR3 comprises 14 residues. CDR3 DNA sequence: TGTGCCAGCAGTGGAGCGACGGGGGCGGGTGGCTACACCTTC. Translating gives CASSGATGAGGYTF.

The gene calls are TRBV12-3 or TRBV12-4 and TRBJ1-6, with D tentatively TRBD1 (5 bases). The CDR3 covers 18 residues. The V gene lost 8 bases and the J gene lost 0 bases, with 20 bases spanning the gap. Here the CDR3 reads CASPTPGAPFSYNSPLHF. The DNA for the CDR3 is TGTGCCAGCCCCACCCCCGGGGCCCCCTTCTCCTATAATTCACCCCTCCACTTT.

This clonotype was seen more than once but under ten times. The chain joins TRBV27 to TRBJ1-3, with D unclear. Germline values: CDR1 MNHEY, CDR2 SMNVEV (reference sequence). The V and J ends lost 8 bases and 0 bases respectively, with 11 bases between them. The CDR3 sequence is 14 residues long. The CDR3 DNA sequence: TGTGCCAGCCGCTCTACCGGCTCTGGAAACACCATATATTTT. Its translation is CASRSTGSGNTIYF.

Many counts were recorded for this clonotype. This sequence joins TRBV6-5 and TRBJ2-7; 15 nucleotides align to TRBD2. V shed 1 base, J shed 2 bases, and the junction held 0 bases outside the gene matches. This CDR3 is built from 16 residues. The V gene's germline CDR1 is MNHEY and CDR2 SVGAGI. CDR3: CASSYWTSGGAYEQYF. The CDR3, as DNA: TGTGCCAGCAGTTACTGGACTAGCGGGGGGGCCTACGAGCAGTACTTC.